This entry lists 20 T cell receptor beta chains sequenced from one sample in a study of identical twins. MiXCR was run by TCRdb on the 5' RACE reads, yielding one entry per CDR3 protein. The sample includes approximately 700,000 distinct CDR3 sequences, about 20% of them seen just once. These sequences were also reported in another study, on T cells expressing NK-cell markers.

The sequencing input was PBMCs. The receptors derive from a woman aged 18-35 years in good health.

The V call is TRBV4-3, the J call TRBJ2-3; D ambiguous. V dropped 2 bases and J dropped 6 bases, with 9 bases sitting between them. This CDR3 region has 13 residues. Germline V gene sequence: CDR1 LGHNA, CDR2 YSLEER. The CDR3: CASSQIVGDTQYF. The CDR3 nucleotides are TGCGCCAGCAGCCAAATAGTCGGGGATACGCAGTATTTT.

This clonotype came up many times. This chain joins TRBV20-1 and TRBJ2-2; perhaps TRBD1 as D (5 bases). Trimming left V 3 bases short and J 5 bases short, with 13 bases between. The CDR3 totals 14 residues. Germline CDR1 reads DFQATT; CDR2 reads SNEGSKA (reference sequence). The DNA of the CDR3 is TGCAGTGCTAGTCTGCAGGGTAGAACCGGGGAGCTGTTTTTT. It is translated as CSASLQGRTGELFF.

This clonotype has just a few counts. The V call is TRBV29-1, the J call TRBJ2-3; 9 positions match TRBD2. CDR1 is SQVTM and CDR2 is ANQGSEA in the germline V gene. CDR3 length equals 17 residues. V was clipped by 1 base and J by 4 bases; unmatched bases: 12. The CDR3 DNA is TGCAGCGTTGAAGGCGTTTTAGGAGCGGGGGGCGCAGATACGCAGTATTTT. Translated: CSVEGVLGAGGADTQYF.

This chain joins TRBV9 and TRBJ2-2; 8 bases fit TRBD1. Germline CDR1 and CDR2: SGDLS and YYNGEE. V dropped 3 bases and J dropped 2; count of bases not matched to a gene: 3. This CDR3 has 15 residues. In DNA, the CDR3 is TGTGCCAGCAGCGGGGGACAGGACAACACCGGGGAGCTGTTTTTT. It yields the protein CASSGGQDNTGELFF.

There are a few counts of this clonotype. The J gene is TRBJ2-1, the V gene TRBV5-1; 7 bases match TRBD1. The CDR3 spans 14 residues. Germline V gene lookup returns CDR1 SGHRS and CDR2 YFSETQ. Trimming at V came to 7 bases and at J to 1 base, leaving 5 bases not matched to a gene. The CDR3 DNA follows: TGCGCCAGCCAGGGGGACCCATCCTACAATGAGCAGTTCTTC. It yields the protein CASQGDPSYNEQFF.

The CDR3 DNA reads as TGCGCCAGCAGCCCTGATCTCAATGAGCAGTTCTTC. Its protein is CASSPDLNEQFF. The chain combines TRBV5-1 with TRBJ2-1; D is uncertain. There are 12 residues in the CDR3. Germline V CDR1 and CDR2: SGHRS, YFSETQ. Trimming pared 4 bases from V and 6 bases from J, leaving 8 bases between.

The chain links TRBV30 to TRBJ2-1; D gene unclear. The CDR3 is 12 residues long. CDR1 and CDR2 from the germline V gene are GTSNPN and SVGIG (reference sequence). V was trimmed by 0 bases and J by 6 bases, leaving 6 bases between them. The CDR3 spells CAWSVASNEQFF. The CDR3 region has the DNA TGTGCCTGGAGTGTTGCGAGCAATGAGCAGTTCTTC.

The sample holds a few counts of this clonotype. The J gene is TRBJ2-2, the V gene TRBV29-1, with 8 positions matching TRBD2. This CDR3 has 16 amino acids. The germline V gene has CDR1 SQVTM and CDR2 ANQGSEA. The V gene end was trimmed by 3 bases and the J gene end by 7 bases; junction bases not matched to a gene: 13. The CDR3 bases are TGCAGCGTTGACGGTTACGGCGGGGGGCGTAGCGGGGAGCTGTTTTTT. As protein: CSVDGYGGGRSGELFF.

This clonotype was recorded a few times. This chain links TRBV6-6 with TRBJ2-1, with D unresolved. The CDR3 is made up of 12 amino acids. With 4 bases removed from V and 7 bases from J, the gap between germline ends came to 8 bases. The V gene's germline CDR1 is MNHNY and CDR2 SVGAGI (reference sequence). CDR3 nucleotides: TGTGCCAGCAGTTGGTGGATAAATGAGCAGTTCTTC. Its protein is CASSWWINEQFF.

The rearrangement joins TRBV6-6 to TRBJ2-7; no firm D call. With 2 bases removed from V and 5 bases from J, the gap between germline ends came to 10 bases. The CDR3 is made up of 13 amino acids. Germline V gene sequence: CDR1 MNHNY, CDR2 SVGAGI (reference sequence). Here the CDR3 DNA reads TGTGCCAGCAGTTACCCGTCGGGTAACGAGCAGTACTTC. Translating it yields CASSYPSGNEQYF.

The DNA of the CDR3 is TGTGCCAGCATTCCTAGGACAGGGGCCAACTATGGCTACACCTTC. Protein product: CASIPRTGANYGYTF. The genes are TRBV7-2 and TRBJ1-2; 9 bases map to TRBD1. CDR3 size: 15 residues. The V gene end was trimmed by 7 bases and the J gene end by 2 bases; junction bases not matched to a gene: 8. Germline V gene data show CDR1 as SGHTA and CDR2 as FQGNSA.

The chain uses TRBV7-2 and TRBJ1-2; TRBD1 matches at 7 bases. The CDR3 covers 15 residues. Germline values: CDR1 SGHTA, CDR2 FQGNSA. V shed 5 bases, J shed 2 bases, and the junction held 8 bases outside the gene matches. The CDR3 bases are TGTGCCAGCAGCCTCGGGACAGCTAACAACTATGGCTACACCTTC. This encodes CASSLGTANNYGYTF.

The chain has TRBV27 and TRBJ1-1, with D unresolved. Germline CDR1 MNHEY, CDR2 SMNVEV (reference sequence). The length of the CDR3 is 15 residues. Trimming left V 2 bases short and J 4 bases short, with 14 bases between. Written as DNA, the CDR3 is TGTGCCAGCAGTTTAATAAGGGCCGTGGGCACTGAAGCTTTCTTT. It codes for CASSLIRAVGTEAFF.

The V call is TRBV7-2, the J call TRBJ2-7, with TRBD2 matching over 7 bases. Per the germline V gene, CDR1 is SGHTA and CDR2 is FQGNSA. The V segment lost 3 bases and the J segment 3 bases; nucleotides outside the gene matches: 8. The CDR3 runs 15 residues. CDR3 nucleotide sequence: TGTGCCAGCAGCTTTGGCCTAGCGGAGTTCTACGAGCAGTACTTC. Protein sequence: CASSFGLAEFYEQYF. The whole variable domain, remainder taken from reference TRBV7-2 and TRBJ2-7, is GAGVSQSPSNKVTEKGKDVELRCDPISGHTALYWYRQSLGQGLEFLIYFQGNSAPDKSGLPSDRFSAERTGGSVSTLTIQRTQQEDSAVYLCASSFGLAEFYEQYFGPGTRLTVT.

This chain uses TRBV3-1 with TRBJ2-3, with D perhaps matching TRBD2 (5 bases). Trimming removed 1 base from V and 0 bases from J, with 8 bases in between. The CDR3 covers 15 residues. Germline V lookup: CDR1 LGHDT, CDR2 YNNKEL (reference sequence). CDR3: CASSQGETSTDTQYF. CDR3 in DNA: TGTGCCAGCAGCCAAGGGGAGACTAGCACAGATACGCAGTATTTT.

V usage is TRBV7-6 and J usage is TRBJ1-1, with D hard to call. V was cut by 8 bases and J by 2 bases, with 12 bases left in between. The CDR3 totals 13 residues. The germline gives CDR1 SGHVS, CDR2 FNYEAQ. The CDR3 protein is CASAGRANTEAFF. DNA of the CDR3: TGTGCCAGCGCCGGTAGGGCTAACACTGAAGCTTTCTTT.

The rearrangement joins TRBV6-5 to TRBJ2-1; D perhaps matches TRBD2 (7 bases). Germline-derived CDR1 and CDR2 are MNHEY and SVGAGI. The V gene lost 0 bases and the J gene lost 2 bases, with 11 bases spanning the gap. The CDR3 spans 16 residues. CDR3 DNA: TGTGCCAGCAGTTACTCGGGCGGGGGCGCCTACAATGAGCAGTTCTTC. Protein product: CASSYSGGGAYNEQFF.

In its sample, this clonotype was seen a few times. The genes are TRBV20-1 and TRBJ2-1, with TRBD2 identical over 11 bases. The CDR3 has 15 amino acids. The J segment lost 7 bases and the V segment lost 0 bases, leaving 5 bases of the junction unmatched. Germline CDR1 is DFQATT and CDR2 is SNEGSKA (reference sequence). The CDR3 region is CSAREHSGGENEQFF. The CDR3 bases are TGCAGTGCTAGAGAGCATAGCGGGGGGGAAAATGAGCAGTTCTTC.

The CDR3 here is CASSPGDNTEAFF. CDR3 bases: TGTGCCAGCAGCCCCGGGGACAACACTGAAGCTTTCTTT. V and J are TRBV7-9 and TRBJ1-1; perhaps TRBD1 as D (5 bases). CDR3 length: 13 residues. The V and J ends lost 5 bases and 2 bases respectively, with 9 bases between them. The germline V gene encodes CDR1 SEHNR and CDR2 FQNEAQ (reference sequence).

This clonotype was counted a few times. The rearrangement joins TRBV12-3 or TRBV12-4 to TRBJ2-5; 7 bases line up with TRBD2. The V and J ends lost 0 bases and 5 bases, in that order; junction bases with no gene match: 9. The CDR3 extends over 16 amino acids. CDR3 sequence (DNA): TGTGCCAGCAGTTTAGCGCTTGGGACTATAGGGGAGACCCAGTACTTC. It codes for CASSLALGTIGETQYF.